This entry features one T cell receptor beta chain sequence. No antigen is known for it. Trimming stripped 2 bases from V and 0 bases from J, with 13 bases between. In germline, CDR1 is KGHSH, CDR2 LQKENI. The CDR3 totals 17 residues. This entry comes from a study of persistence of HIV-infected CD4 T cells. Study overall: Median time on suppressive ART was around 8 years. Findings and caveats of the study: Degenerate expanded CDR3beta sequences were enriched among CMV- and Gag-responding cells.

Stimulation used about 9.5 ug/mL lysate from CMV-infected fibroblasts. CD4+ T cells upregulating both CD40 ligand and CD69 were sorted as responding cells. Donors had CD4+ T cell counts above 400 cells/uL and were CMV-seropositive. CD8+ T cells were removed from PBMCs prior to stimulation. This was the immunoSEQ version 4 assay in survey mode. Libraries were prepared by immunoSEQ multiplex PCR; TCRdb keeps only in-frame clonotypes and omits some of them. The sample lists about 5,300 clones, 64% seen once, with about two fifths in the top ten. This clonotype was sampled from an adult man with HIV who was CMV-seropositive. The J gene is TRBJ1-4, the V gene TRBV18; D is perhaps TRBD1 (6 bases). The input for sequencing was CD4+ T cells sorted from PBMCs after roughly 18-hour stimulation, taken from a patient who received antiretroviral therapy. Written as DNA, the CDR3 is TGTGCCAGCTCACCATATTCCAGGGGAACAACTAATGAAAAACTGTTTTTT. Protein sequence: CASSPYSRGTTNEKLFF.